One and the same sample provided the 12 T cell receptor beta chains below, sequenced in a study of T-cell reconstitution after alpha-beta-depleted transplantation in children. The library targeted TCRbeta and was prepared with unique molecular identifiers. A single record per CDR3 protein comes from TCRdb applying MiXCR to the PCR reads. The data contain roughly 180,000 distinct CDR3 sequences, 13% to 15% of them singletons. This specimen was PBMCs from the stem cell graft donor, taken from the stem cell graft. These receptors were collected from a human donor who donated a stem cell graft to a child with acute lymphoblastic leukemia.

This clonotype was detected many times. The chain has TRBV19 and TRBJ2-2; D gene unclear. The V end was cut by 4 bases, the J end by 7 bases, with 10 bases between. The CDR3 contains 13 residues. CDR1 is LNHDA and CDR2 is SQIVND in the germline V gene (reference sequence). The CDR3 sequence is CASSTRQGGELFF. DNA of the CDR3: TGTGCCAGTAGTACCCGACAAGGCGGGGAGCTGTTTTTT. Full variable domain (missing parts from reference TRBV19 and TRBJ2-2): DGGITQSPKYLFRKEGQNVTLSCEQNLNHDAMYWYRQDPGQGLRLIYYSQIVNDFQKGDIAEGYSVSREKKESFPLTVTSAQKNPTAFYLCASSTRQGGELFFGEGSRLTVL.

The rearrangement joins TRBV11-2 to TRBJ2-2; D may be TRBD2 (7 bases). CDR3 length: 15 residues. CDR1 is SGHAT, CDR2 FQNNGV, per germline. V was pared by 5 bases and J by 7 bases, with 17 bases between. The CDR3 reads CASSPLGGGGGELFF. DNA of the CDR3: TGTGCCAGCAGCCCCCTCGGGGGAGGGGGCGGGGAGCTGTTTTTT.

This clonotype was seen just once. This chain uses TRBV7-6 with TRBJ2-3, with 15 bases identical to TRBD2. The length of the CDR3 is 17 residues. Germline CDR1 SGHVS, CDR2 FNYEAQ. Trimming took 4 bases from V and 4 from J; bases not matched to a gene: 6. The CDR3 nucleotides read TGTGCCAGCAGCTCAGGACTAGCGGGAGGGCCGGCAGATACGCAGTATTTT. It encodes CASSSGLAGGPADTQYF.

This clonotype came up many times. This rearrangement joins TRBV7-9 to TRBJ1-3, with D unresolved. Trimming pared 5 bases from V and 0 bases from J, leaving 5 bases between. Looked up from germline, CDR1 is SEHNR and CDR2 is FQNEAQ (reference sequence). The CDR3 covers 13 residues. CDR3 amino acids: CASSRASGNTIYF. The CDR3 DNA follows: TGTGCCAGCAGCCGAGCCTCTGGAAACACCATATATTTT.

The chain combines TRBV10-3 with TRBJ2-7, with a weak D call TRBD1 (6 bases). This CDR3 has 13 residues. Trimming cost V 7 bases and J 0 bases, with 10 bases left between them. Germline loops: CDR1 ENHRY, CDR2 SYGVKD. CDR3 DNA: TGTGCCATCAAAACAGGGAGCTCCTACGAGCAGTACTTC. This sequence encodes CAIKTGSSYEQYF.

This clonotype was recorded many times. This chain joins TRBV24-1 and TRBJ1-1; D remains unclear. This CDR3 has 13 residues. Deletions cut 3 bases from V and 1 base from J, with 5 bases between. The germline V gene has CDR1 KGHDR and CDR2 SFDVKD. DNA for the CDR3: TGTGCCACCAGTGATCAAAAGAACACTGAAGCTTTCTTT. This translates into CATSDQKNTEAFF.

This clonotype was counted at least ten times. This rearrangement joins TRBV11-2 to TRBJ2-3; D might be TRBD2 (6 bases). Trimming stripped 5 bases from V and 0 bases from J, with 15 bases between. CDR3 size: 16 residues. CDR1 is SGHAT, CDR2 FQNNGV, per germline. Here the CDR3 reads CASSRRGGISTDTQYF. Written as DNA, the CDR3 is TGTGCCAGCAGCCGTAGGGGCGGGATCAGCACAGATACGCAGTATTTT.

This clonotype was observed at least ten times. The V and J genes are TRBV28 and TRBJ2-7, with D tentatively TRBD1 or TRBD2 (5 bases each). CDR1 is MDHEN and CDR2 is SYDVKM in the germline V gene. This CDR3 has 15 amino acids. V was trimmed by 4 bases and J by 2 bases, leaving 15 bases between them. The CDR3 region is CASSWAGTDTYEQYF. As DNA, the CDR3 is TGTGCCAGCAGTTGGGCCGGGACGGACACCTACGAGCAGTACTTC.

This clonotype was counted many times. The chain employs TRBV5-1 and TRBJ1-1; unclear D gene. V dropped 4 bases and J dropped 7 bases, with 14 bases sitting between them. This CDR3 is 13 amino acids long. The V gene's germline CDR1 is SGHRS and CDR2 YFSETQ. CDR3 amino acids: CASSPTGKREAFF. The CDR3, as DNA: TGCGCCAGCAGCCCGACGGGGAAGCGTGAAGCTTTCTTT.

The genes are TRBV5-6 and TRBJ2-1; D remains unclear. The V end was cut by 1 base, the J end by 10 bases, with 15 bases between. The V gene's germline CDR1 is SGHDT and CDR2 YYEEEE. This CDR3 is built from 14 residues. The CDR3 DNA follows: TGTGCCAGCAGCTTGCATATATCCGACCCCGAGCAGTTCTTC. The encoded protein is CASSLHISDPEQFF.

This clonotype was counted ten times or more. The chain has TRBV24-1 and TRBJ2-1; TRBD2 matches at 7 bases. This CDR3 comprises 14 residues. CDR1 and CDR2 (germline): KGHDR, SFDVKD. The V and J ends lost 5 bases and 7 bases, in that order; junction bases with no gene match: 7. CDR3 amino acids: CATSASGMGNEQFF. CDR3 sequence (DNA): TGTGCCACCAGTGCCAGCGGGATGGGGAATGAGCAGTTCTTC.

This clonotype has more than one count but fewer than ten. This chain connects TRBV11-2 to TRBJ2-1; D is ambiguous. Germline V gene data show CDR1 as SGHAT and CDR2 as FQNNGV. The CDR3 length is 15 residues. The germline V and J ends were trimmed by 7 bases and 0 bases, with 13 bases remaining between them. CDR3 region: CASTKTSSSYNEQFF. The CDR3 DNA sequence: TGTGCCAGCACAAAAACCTCAAGCTCCTACAATGAGCAGTTCTTC.